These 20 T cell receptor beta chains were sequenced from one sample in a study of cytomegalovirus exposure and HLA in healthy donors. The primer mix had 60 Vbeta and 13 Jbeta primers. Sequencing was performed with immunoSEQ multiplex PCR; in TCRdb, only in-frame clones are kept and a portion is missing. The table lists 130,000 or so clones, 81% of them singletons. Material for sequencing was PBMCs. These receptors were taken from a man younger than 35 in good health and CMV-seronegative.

The CDR3 bases are TGTGCCAGCAGCCAGTCTTACAGGGGGGGTGAGCAGTTCTTC. Protein: CASSQSYRGGEQFF. The chain links TRBV4-2 to TRBJ2-1; possibly TRBD1 for D (8 bases). Trimming removed 3 bases at V and 9 bases at J, with 15 bases between. CDR1 and CDR2 (germline): LGHNA, YNFKEQ. The CDR3 runs 14 residues.

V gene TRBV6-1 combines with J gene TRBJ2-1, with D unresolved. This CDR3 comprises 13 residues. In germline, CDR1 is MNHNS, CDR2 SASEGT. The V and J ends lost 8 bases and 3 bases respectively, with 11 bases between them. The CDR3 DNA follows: TGTGCCAGCGCCTTGGCCAACTACAATGAGCAGTTCTTC. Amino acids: CASALANYNEQFF.

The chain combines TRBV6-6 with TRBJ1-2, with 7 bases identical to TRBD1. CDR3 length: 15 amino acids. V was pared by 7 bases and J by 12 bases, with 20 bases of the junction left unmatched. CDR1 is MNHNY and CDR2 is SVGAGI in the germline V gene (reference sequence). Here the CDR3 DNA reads TGTGCCAGCACTGATTGGGAAGGGGGCGGGTGGGCTAACACCTTC. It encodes CASTDWEGGGWANTF.

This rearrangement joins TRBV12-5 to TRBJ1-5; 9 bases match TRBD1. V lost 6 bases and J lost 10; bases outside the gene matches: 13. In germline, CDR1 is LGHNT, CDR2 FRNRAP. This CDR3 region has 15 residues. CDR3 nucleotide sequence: TGTGCTAGTGGCTCCGCGACAGGGGGGTTTTTCCCCCAGCATTTT. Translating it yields CASGSATGGFFPQHF.

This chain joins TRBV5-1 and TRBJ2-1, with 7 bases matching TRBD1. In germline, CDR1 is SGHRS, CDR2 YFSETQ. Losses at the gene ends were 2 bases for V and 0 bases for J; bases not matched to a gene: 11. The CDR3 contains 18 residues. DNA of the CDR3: TGCGCCAGCAGCTTTACCCGGACAGGACCAAGCTCCTACAATGAGCAGTTCTTC. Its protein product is CASSFTRTGPSSYNEQFF.

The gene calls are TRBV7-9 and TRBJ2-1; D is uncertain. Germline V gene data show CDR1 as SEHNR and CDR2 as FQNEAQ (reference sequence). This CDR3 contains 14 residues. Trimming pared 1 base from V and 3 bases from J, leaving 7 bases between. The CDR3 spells CASSLVGVYNEQFF. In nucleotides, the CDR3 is TGTGCCAGCAGCTTAGTTGGAGTCTACAATGAGCAGTTCTTC.

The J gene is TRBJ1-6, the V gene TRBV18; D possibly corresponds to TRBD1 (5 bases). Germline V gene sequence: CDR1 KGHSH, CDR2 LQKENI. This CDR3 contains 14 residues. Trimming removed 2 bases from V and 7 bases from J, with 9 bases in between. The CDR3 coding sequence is TGTGCCAGCTCACCAGCCCGGGGGAATTCACCCCTCCACTTT. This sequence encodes CASSPARGNSPLHF.

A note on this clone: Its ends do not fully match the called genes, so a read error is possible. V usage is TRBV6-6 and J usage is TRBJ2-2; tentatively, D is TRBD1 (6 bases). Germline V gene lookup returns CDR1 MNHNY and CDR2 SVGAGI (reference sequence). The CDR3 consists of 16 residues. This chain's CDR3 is CASRLGTPRNTGDLFF. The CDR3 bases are TGTGCCAGCAGGCTGGGGACACCGAGAAACACCGGGGATCTGTTTTTT.

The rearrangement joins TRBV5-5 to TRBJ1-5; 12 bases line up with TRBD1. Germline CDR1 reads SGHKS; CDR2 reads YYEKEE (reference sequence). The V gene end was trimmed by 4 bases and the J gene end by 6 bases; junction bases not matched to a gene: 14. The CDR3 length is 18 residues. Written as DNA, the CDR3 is TGTGCCAGCAGCCAGATTGGGACAGGGGGCTTGTTAAGTCAGCCCCAGCATTTT. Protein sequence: CASSQIGTGGLLSQPQHF. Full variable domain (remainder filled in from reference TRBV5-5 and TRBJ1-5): DAGVTQSPTHLIKTRGQQVTLRCSPISGHKSVSWYQQVLGQGPQFIFQYYEKEERGRGNFPDRFSARQFPNYSSELNVNALLLGDSALYLCASSQIGTGGLLSQPQHFGDGTRLSIL.

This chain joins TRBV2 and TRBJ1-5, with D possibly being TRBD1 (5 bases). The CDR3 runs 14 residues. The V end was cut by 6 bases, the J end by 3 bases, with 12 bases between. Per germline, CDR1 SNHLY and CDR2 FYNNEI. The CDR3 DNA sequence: TGTGCCAGCAGCAGAAGACAGAACAATCAGCCCCAGCATTTT. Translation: CASSRRQNNQPQHF.

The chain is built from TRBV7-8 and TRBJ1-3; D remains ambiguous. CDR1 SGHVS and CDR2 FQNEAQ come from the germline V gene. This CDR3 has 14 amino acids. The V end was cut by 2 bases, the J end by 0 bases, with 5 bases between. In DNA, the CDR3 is TGTGCCAGCAGCTTACTCGGCTCTGGAAACACCATATATTTT. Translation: CASSLLGSGNTIYF.

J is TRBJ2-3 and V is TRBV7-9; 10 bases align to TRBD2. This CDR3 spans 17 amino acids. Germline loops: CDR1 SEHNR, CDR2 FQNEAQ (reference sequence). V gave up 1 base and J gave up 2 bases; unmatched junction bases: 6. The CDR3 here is CASSLVGLAGVTDTQYF. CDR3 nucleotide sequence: TGTGCCAGCAGCTTAGTTGGGCTAGCGGGGGTCACAGATACGCAGTATTTT.

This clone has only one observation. In nucleotides, the CDR3 is TGTGCCAGCAGTGAAGCAGGGGGCAGGGTCGGAACTGAAGCTTTCTTT. This encodes CASSEAGGRVGTEAFF. The rearrangement links TRBV2 to TRBJ1-1; 7 bases align to TRBD1. Germline values: CDR1 SNHLY, CDR2 FYNNEI. This CDR3 is 16 amino acids long. Losses at the gene ends were 0 bases for V and 5 bases for J; bases not matched to a gene: 9. The variable domain in full, with the rest retrieved from reference TRBV2 and TRBJ1-1, is EPEVTQTPSHQVTQMGQEVILRCVPISNHLYFYWYRQILGQKVEFLVSFYNNEISEKSEIFDDQFSVERPDGSNFTLKIRSTKLEDSAMYFCASSEAGGRVGTEAFFGQGTRLTVV.

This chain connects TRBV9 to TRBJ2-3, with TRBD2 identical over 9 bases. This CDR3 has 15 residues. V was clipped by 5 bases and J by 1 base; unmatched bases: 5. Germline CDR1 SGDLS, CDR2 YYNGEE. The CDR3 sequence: CASSRAGGRTDTQYF. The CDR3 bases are TGTGCCAGCAGTCGCGCGGGGGGGCGCACAGATACGCAGTATTTT.

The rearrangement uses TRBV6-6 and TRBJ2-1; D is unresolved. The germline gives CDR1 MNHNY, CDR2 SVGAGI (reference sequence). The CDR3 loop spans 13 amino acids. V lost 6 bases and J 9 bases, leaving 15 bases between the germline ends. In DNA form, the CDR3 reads TGTGCCAGCAGCCCCCAGGTTTTTGGTGAGCAGTTCTTC. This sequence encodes CASSPQVFGEQFF.

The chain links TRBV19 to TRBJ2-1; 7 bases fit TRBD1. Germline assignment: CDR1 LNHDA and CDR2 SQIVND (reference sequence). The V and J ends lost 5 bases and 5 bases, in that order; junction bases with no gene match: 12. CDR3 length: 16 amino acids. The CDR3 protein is CASSPPPDRADNEQFF. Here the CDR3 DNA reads TGTGCCAGTAGTCCCCCTCCAGACAGGGCTGACAATGAGCAGTTCTTC.

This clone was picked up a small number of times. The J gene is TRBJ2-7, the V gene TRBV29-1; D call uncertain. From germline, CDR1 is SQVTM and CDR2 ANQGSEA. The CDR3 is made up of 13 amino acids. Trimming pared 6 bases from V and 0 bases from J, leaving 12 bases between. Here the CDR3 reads CSVRETASYEQYF. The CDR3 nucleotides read TGCAGCGTCAGAGAGACTGCCTCCTACGAGCAGTACTTC.

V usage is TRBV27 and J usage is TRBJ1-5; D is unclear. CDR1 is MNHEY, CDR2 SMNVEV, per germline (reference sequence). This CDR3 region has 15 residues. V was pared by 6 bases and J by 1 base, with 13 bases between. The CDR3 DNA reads TGTGCCAGCAGGGATCTTACGAGGAGCAATCAGCCCCAGCATTTT. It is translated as CASRDLTRSNQPQHF.

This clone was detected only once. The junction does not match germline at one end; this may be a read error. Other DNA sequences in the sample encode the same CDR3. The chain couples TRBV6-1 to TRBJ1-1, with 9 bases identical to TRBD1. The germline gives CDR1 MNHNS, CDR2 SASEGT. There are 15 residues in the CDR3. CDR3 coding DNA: TGTGCCAGCAGTAGAACCGGGACAGGGAACACTGAGGCTTTCTTT. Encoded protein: CASSRTGTGNTEAFF.

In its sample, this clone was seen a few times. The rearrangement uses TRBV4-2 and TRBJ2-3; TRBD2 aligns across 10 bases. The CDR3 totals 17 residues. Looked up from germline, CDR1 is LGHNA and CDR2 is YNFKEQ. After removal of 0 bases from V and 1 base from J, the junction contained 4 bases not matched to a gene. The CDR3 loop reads CASSQDGTSGGTDTQYF. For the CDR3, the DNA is TGTGCCAGCAGCCAAGATGGTACTAGCGGGGGCACAGATACGCAGTATTTT.